The clone carrying this T cell receptor beta chain showed up just a few times. As originally analysed: Counts of nucleated cells, estimated from reference gene primer amplification, were obtained. Assay: immunoSEQ multiplex PCR; the TCRdb copy retains only in-frame clones and omits some. V and J calls and clone size follow that table, whereas D and trimming were derived from the DNA. The sample lists 50,000 to 70,000 clones, around 84% occurring once. This entry is derived from a study of blood T cell repertoires in COVID-19. Whole-study context: Sample material is recorded as cDNA or gDNA derived from T cells, B-cell-depleted T cells, or PBMCs.

The sequenced sample consisted of peripheral blood. The receptor's source is a man between 65 and 85 years old with active COVID-19.

This chain's CDR3 is CASSRDRGSYNEQFF. The DNA for the CDR3 is TGTGCCAGCAGCCGGGACAGGGGCTCCTACAATGAGCAGTTCTTC. The gene calls are TRBV7-2 and TRBJ2-1, with 10 bases identical to TRBD1. Unmatched junction bases numbered 1, after V lost 5 bases and J lost 0 bases. Germline V CDR1 and CDR2: SGHTA, FQGNSA. The CDR3 is 15 amino acids.